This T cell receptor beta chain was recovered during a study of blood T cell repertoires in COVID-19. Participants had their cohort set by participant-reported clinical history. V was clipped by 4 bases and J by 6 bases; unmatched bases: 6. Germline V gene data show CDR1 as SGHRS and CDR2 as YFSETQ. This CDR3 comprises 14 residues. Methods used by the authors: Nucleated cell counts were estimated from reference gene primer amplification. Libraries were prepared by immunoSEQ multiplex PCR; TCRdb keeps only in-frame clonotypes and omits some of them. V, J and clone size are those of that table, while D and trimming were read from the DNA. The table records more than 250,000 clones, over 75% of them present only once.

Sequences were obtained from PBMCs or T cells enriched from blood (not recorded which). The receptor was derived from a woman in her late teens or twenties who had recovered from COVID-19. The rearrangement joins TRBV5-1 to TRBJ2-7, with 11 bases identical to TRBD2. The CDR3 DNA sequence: TGCGCCAGCAGCCCAGGGACTAGCGGCCTCGAGCAGTACTTC. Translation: CASSPGTSGLEQYF.